Listed here are 18 T cell receptor beta chains from one sample, sequenced in a study of T cell responses to AZD1222 COVID-19 vaccine. TCRdb's table, derived via immunoSEQ multiplex PCR, lists solely in-frame clones and lacks some. The table shows about 260,000 clones, with approximately 93% occurring only once. Sequencing used peripheral blood, obtained on day 0 of AZD1222 vaccination. The receptors originated from an adult in good health.

This chain links TRBV9 with TRBJ1-2; D perhaps matches TRBD1 (5 bases). The CDR3 sequence is 15 residues long. The germline gives CDR1 SGDLS, CDR2 YYNGEE. Trimming stripped 0 bases from V and 2 bases from J, with 11 bases between. The CDR3 DNA sequence: TGTGCCAGCAGCGTAGCTGGGGGGATCAACTATGGCTACACCTTC. As protein: CASSVAGGINYGYTF.

The V and J genes are TRBV9 and TRBJ2-3, with TRBD2 as a possible D gene (5 bases). V lost 0 bases to trimming and J lost 6 bases, with 11 bases between them. Germline-derived CDR1 and CDR2 are SGDLS and YYNGEE. The CDR3 extends over 14 amino acids. CDR3 loop: CASSVDRTGDTQYF. The CDR3 DNA is TGTGCCAGCAGCGTAGACCGGACGGGGGATACGCAGTATTTT.

This clone was recorded only once. This rearrangement joins TRBV28 to TRBJ2-3, with D possibly TRBD1 on 5 matching bases. The CDR3 has 15 residues. V was cut by 4 bases and J by 2 bases, with 13 bases left in between. CDR1 MDHEN and CDR2 SYDVKM come from the germline V gene. DNA of the CDR3: TGTGCCAGCAGTTCCCAGGGATTGTCCACAGATACGCAGTATTTT. Protein product: CASSSQGLSTDTQYF.

V usage is TRBV3-1 (or the pseudogene TRBV3-2) and J usage is TRBJ2-1, with 12 bases matching TRBD2. The germline CDR1 and CDR2 sequences are LGHDT and YNNKEL (reference sequence). With V trimmed by 3 bases and J by 8 bases, 14 bases remained unmatched. This CDR3 spans 18 amino acids. The CDR3 protein is CASSHLVGLAGGTDEQFF. In DNA form, the CDR3 reads TGTGCCAGCAGCCACCTTGTAGGTCTAGCGGGGGGGACGGATGAGCAGTTCTTC.

The sample holds one count of this clone. The chain joins TRBV15 to TRBJ2-5; D is perhaps TRBD1 (5 bases). Germline V gives CDR1 LNHNV, CDR2 YYDKDF (reference sequence). The CDR3 has 13 amino acids. V shed 1 base and J shed 5 bases, with 8 bases lying between them. CDR3 nucleotides: TGTGCCACCAGCAGAGCCCCAGGGGAGACCCAGTACTTC. It yields the protein CATSRAPGETQYF.

The genes are TRBV7-2 and TRBJ1-5; D is ambiguous. The V end lost 1 base, the J end lost 3 bases, and 4 bases lay between the germline ends. Germline V lookup: CDR1 SGHTA, CDR2 FQGNSA. The CDR3 sequence is 13 residues long. The DNA for the CDR3 is TGTGCCAGCAGCTTAGGGGACAATCAGCCCCAGCATTTT. This codes for CASSLGDNQPQHF.

This chain links TRBV6-5 with TRBJ1-2; TRBD1 agrees at 9 bases. CDR1 is MNHEY, CDR2 SVGAGI, per germline. J gave up 6 bases and V 6 bases, and 5 bases lay outside the gene matches. The CDR3 is made up of 13 amino acids. CDR3 nucleotides: TGTGCCAGCAGGGGGACAGGGTTCGATGGCTACACCTTC. Translation gives CASRGTGFDGYTF.

The gene calls are TRBV2 and TRBJ2-5; the D is unclear. CDR1 is SNHLY, CDR2 FYNNEI, per germline. This CDR3 has 13 amino acids. Deletions cut 3 bases from V and 1 base from J, with 6 bases between. DNA of the CDR3: TGTGCCAGCAGTGATGGCGGCCAAGAGACCCAGTACTTC. Translation gives CASSDGGQETQYF.

DNA of the CDR3: TGTGCCAGCAGTTTAAAGGGAGACTCACCCCTCCACTTT. It yields the protein CASSLKGDSPLHF. The V call is TRBV12-3 or TRBV12-4, the J call TRBJ1-6; no reliable D call. This CDR3 spans 13 amino acids. The V end lost 2 bases, the J end lost 10 bases, and 9 bases lay between the germline ends.

This rearrangement joins TRBV5-4 to TRBJ1-1; TRBD1 might be the D (6 bases). This CDR3 contains 14 residues. Trimming pared 2 bases from V and 5 bases from J, leaving 13 bases between. The germline V gene encodes CDR1 SGHNT and CDR2 YYREEE (reference sequence). CDR3 sequence (DNA): TGTGCCAGCAGCTTAGTGCAGGGGCGGACTGAAGCTTTCTTT. It yields the protein CASSLVQGRTEAFF. Looking up the rest from reference TRBV5-4 and TRBJ1-1 gives the full variable domain: ETGVTQSPTHLIKTRGQQVTLRCSSQSGHNTVSWYQQALGQGPQFIFQYYREEENGRGNFPPRFSGLQFPNYSSELNVNALELDDSALYLCASSLVQGRTEAFFGQGTRLTVV.

The chain has TRBV28 and TRBJ2-2; D gene unclear. There are 13 residues in the CDR3. Trimming left V 4 bases short and J 6 bases short, with 9 bases between. Germline lookup yields CDR1 MDHEN and CDR2 SYDVKM. CDR3 region: CASSSSRSGELFF. CDR3 nucleotides: TGTGCCAGCAGTTCTTCTCGGTCCGGGGAGCTGTTTTTT.

About this clone itself: At the DNA level, this CDR3 is encoded by other sequences in the same sample as well. The chain joins TRBV28 to TRBJ2-7; D ambiguous. Germline V gene data show CDR1 as MDHEN and CDR2 as SYDVKM. Trimming removed 2 bases at V and 3 bases at J, with 2 bases between. The CDR3 covers 11 residues. The CDR3 here is CASSLRYEQYF. In DNA, the CDR3 is TGTGCCAGCAGTTTACGCTACGAGCAGTACTTC.

The chain employs TRBV6-5 and TRBJ1-3, with D tentatively TRBD1 (5 bases). Germline lookup yields CDR1 MNHEY and CDR2 SVGAGI. There are 15 residues in the CDR3. Trimming left V 6 bases short and J 0 bases short, with 12 bases between. DNA of the CDR3: TGTGCCAGCAGGGATACAGGAACCTCTGGAAACACCATATATTTT. Translation gives CASRDTGTSGNTIYF.

The chain uses TRBV12-3 or TRBV12-4 and TRBJ2-7, with a possible D match to TRBD1 (6 bases). The CDR3 covers 13 residues. V lost 5 bases, J lost 3 bases, and 11 bases lay in between. The DNA of the CDR3 is TGTGCCAGCAGTCCCACAGGGAACTACGAGCAGTACTTC. It specifies CASSPTGNYEQYF.

This chain joins TRBV18 and TRBJ1-4, with no clear D. This CDR3 spans 13 amino acids. Looked up from germline, CDR1 is KGHSH and CDR2 is LQKENI. V shed 4 bases and J shed 0 bases, with 3 bases lying between them. CDR3 sequence reads: CASSRSTNEKLFF. DNA for the CDR3: TGTGCCAGCTCACGATCAACTAATGAAAAACTGTTTTTT.

The chain links TRBV28 to TRBJ2-7; D is possibly TRBD2 (7 bases). This CDR3 region has 14 residues. Trimming stripped 3 bases from V and 4 bases from J, with 13 bases between. The germline V gene has CDR1 MDHEN and CDR2 SYDVKM. CDR3 in DNA: TGTGCCAGCAGTTTCGGGGGGCGAGGTTACGAGCAGTACTTC. Its protein is CASSFGGRGYEQYF.

V is TRBV5-1 and J is TRBJ2-5; D is ambiguous. Germline assignment: CDR1 SGHRS and CDR2 YFSETQ. The CDR3 consists of 12 residues. Trimming took off 2 bases at V and 5 bases at J, with 7 bases between the two ends. The CDR3 reads CASSLSSETQYF. The CDR3 region has the DNA TGCGCCAGCAGCTTAAGTAGTGAGACCCAGTACTTC. The complete variable domain, with remaining parts taken from reference TRBV5-1 and TRBJ2-5, reads KAGVTQTPRYLIKTRGQQVTLSCSPISGHRSVSWYQQTPGQGLQFLFEYFSETQRNKGNFPGRFSGRQFSNSRSEMNVSTLELGDSALYLCASSLSSETQYFGPGTRLLVL.

V is TRBV5-4 and J is TRBJ1-2; D uncertain. The CDR3 loop spans 11 amino acids. CDR1 SGHNT and CDR2 YYREEE come from the germline V gene (reference sequence). V shed 3 bases and J shed 8 bases, with 8 bases lying between them. The CDR3 DNA reads as TGTGCCAGCAGCTCTCTTACGGGCTACACCTTC. As protein: CASSSLTGYTF.